The 20 T cell receptor beta chains given below trace back to one sample, sequenced in a study of beta chain features in type 1 diabetes. Investigators reverse transcribed all isolated RNA, so they sequenced expressed TCRB transcripts. Method: immunoSEQ multiplex PCR; TCRdb's copy keeps in-frame clones and lacks some. This sample has hundreds of thousands of clones, with roughly 13% found just once. Sequencing was carried out using naive CD4+ T cells from blood. The receptors derive from a man aged 18-30 years in good health.

The sample holds a few counts of this clone. This chain uses TRBV28 with TRBJ2-1; perhaps TRBD1 as D (5 bases). The CDR3 is 14 amino acids. The germline V gene encodes CDR1 MDHEN and CDR2 SYDVKM. V was cut by 1 base and J by 9 bases, with 13 bases left in between. This CDR3 reads CASSLSRVGVEQFF. CDR3 bases: TGTGCCAGCAGTTTATCCAGGGTCGGCGTTGAGCAGTTCTTC.

The rearrangement joins TRBV4-1 to TRBJ1-3; weak D call: TRBD1 (6 bases). CDR1 and CDR2 from the germline V gene are MGHRA and YSYEKL. The V gene lost 2 bases and the J gene lost 6 bases, with 8 bases spanning the gap. This CDR3 region has 13 residues. The CDR3 protein is CASSQPGQNTIYF. The CDR3 DNA sequence: TGCGCCAGCAGCCAACCGGGACAAAACACCATATATTTT.

This clone was observed a handful of times. The chain's CDR3 is CASSEAGLAGGYNEQFF. CDR3 bases: TGTGCCAGCAGTGAAGCAGGACTAGCGGGGGGTTACAATGAGCAGTTCTTC. The V gene is TRBV25-1, the J gene TRBJ2-1; TRBD2 aligns across 14 bases. Germline CDR1 and CDR2: MGHDK and SYGVNS. V lost 2 bases and J lost 4; bases outside the gene matches: 4. The CDR3 covers 17 residues.

This clone has more than one count but fewer than ten. The sample has other DNA sequences that encode this CDR3 too. This CDR3 is CASSVGDSYGYTF. The CDR3 coding sequence is TGTGCCAGCAGCGTGGGGGACAGCTATGGCTACACCTTC. The chain uses TRBV9 and TRBJ1-2, with 7 positions matching TRBD1. Looked up from germline, CDR1 is SGDLS and CDR2 is YYNGEE. This CDR3 is 13 amino acids long. Germline trimming cut 2 bases from V and 4 bases from J; bases unmatched to any gene: 2.

This clone was recorded a few times. The V and J genes are TRBV19 and TRBJ2-7; 8 positions match TRBD2. The ends lost 5 bases at V and 5 bases at J; junction bases unmatched: 2. The CDR3 is 12 amino acids. The V gene's germline CDR1 is LNHDA and CDR2 SQIVND (reference sequence). CDR3 nucleotide sequence: TGTGCCAGTAGTCGGGAGGGCAACGAGCAGTACTTC. Amino acid sequence: CASSREGNEQYF.

J is TRBJ1-2 and V is TRBV29-1; 9 positions agree with TRBD1. The CDR3 loop spans 14 amino acids. J lost 7 bases, V lost 6 bases, and 12 bases had no gene match. Germline V lookup: CDR1 SQVTM, CDR2 ANQGSEA. The CDR3: CSVGQGIKISGYTF. CDR3 nucleotide sequence: TGCAGCGTAGGACAGGGGATTAAAATAAGTGGCTACACCTTC.

The chain uses TRBV28 and TRBJ2-3; 8 positions match TRBD2. The germline CDR1 and CDR2 sequences are MDHEN and SYDVKM. This CDR3 contains 14 residues. The J segment lost 2 bases and the V segment lost 5 bases, leaving 3 bases of the junction unmatched. This chain's CDR3 is CASSTSGDTDTQYF. In DNA form, the CDR3 reads TGTGCCAGCAGTACTAGCGGAGACACAGATACGCAGTATTTT.

This clone appeared a few times. Written as DNA, the CDR3 is TGCAGCGTTGAAGGACAGGGAGCTAACAAGGGGGTAGCTAACTATGGCTACACCTTC. It translates to CSVEGQGANKGVANYGYTF. This sequence joins TRBV29-1 and TRBJ1-2, with 7 bases fitting TRBD1. V lost 1 base to trimming and J lost 0 bases; unmatched junction nucleotides: 17. The CDR3 runs 19 residues. CDR1 and CDR2 (germline): SQVTM, ANQGSEA.

The chain carries TRBV10-3 and TRBJ2-3; D perhaps matches TRBD1 (5 bases). The CDR3 is 15 amino acids. The V and J ends lost 2 bases and 3 bases respectively, with 12 bases between them. The germline V gene encodes CDR1 ENHRY and CDR2 SYGVKD. Written as DNA, the CDR3 is TGTGCCATCAGTGAGCTGGCAGGGTTGACAGATACGCAGTATTTT. Translated: CAISELAGLTDTQYF.

This chain links TRBV27 with TRBJ2-7, with D possibly matching TRBD1 (5 bases). V dropped 1 base and J dropped 3 bases, with 7 bases sitting between them. Germline values: CDR1 MNHEY, CDR2 SMNVEV (reference sequence). The CDR3 is made up of 13 amino acids. This chain's CDR3 is CASSLFQGYEQYF. CDR3 bases: TGTGCCAGCAGTTTATTTCAGGGCTACGAGCAGTACTTC.

This clone has a handful of counts. The rearrangement joins TRBV7-2 to TRBJ2-5; 7 bases line up with TRBD2. In germline, CDR1 is SGHTA, CDR2 FQGNSA. CDR3 length: 15 residues. V was pared by 2 bases and J by 5 bases, with 8 bases of the junction left unmatched. This CDR3 reads CASSLFGGNRETQYF. Written as DNA, the CDR3 is TGTGCCAGCAGCTTATTCGGGGGGAATCGGGAGACCCAGTACTTC.

The table lists this clone with a few counts. This chain joins TRBV6-1 and TRBJ2-2, with a weak D call TRBD2 (5 bases). Germline V gives CDR1 MNHNS, CDR2 SASEGT. This CDR3 has 13 residues. Trimming took 10 bases from V and 5 from J, leaving 14 bases between them. The CDR3 nucleotides are TGTGCCATCGTGGGGAGTTGGACCGGGGAGCTGTTTTTT. Protein product: CAIVGSWTGELFF.

V and J are TRBV30 and TRBJ1-1; 7 nucleotides line up with TRBD1. This CDR3 comprises 13 residues. Germline V gives CDR1 GTSNPN, CDR2 SVGIG (reference sequence). Trimming cost V 3 bases and J 6 bases; bases outside gene matches: 7. The CDR3 reads CAWSRGTGSEAFF. The CDR3 coding sequence is TGTGCCTGGAGCAGGGGGACCGGGTCTGAAGCTTTCTTT.

The chain joins TRBV5-6 to TRBJ1-1, with TRBD1 as a possible D gene (5 bases). The CDR3 is made up of 12 amino acids. Germline loops: CDR1 SGHDT, CDR2 YYEEEE. V lost 1 base and J 7 bases, leaving 8 bases between the germline ends. The CDR3 loop is CASSLRQREAFF. The DNA of the CDR3 is TGTGCCAGCAGCTTGAGACAGCGTGAAGCTTTCTTT.

This clone was detected only a few times. In the same sample, other DNA sequences code for this CDR3. CDR3 sequence (DNA): TGTGCCAGCAGCTTGGACAGGGATGAGACCCAGTACTTC. The encoded protein is CASSLDRDETQYF. The chain recombines TRBV7-2 with TRBJ2-5; 8 bases agree with TRBD1. Germline lookup yields CDR1 SGHTA and CDR2 FQGNSA. This CDR3 spans 13 amino acids. The J segment lost 5 bases and the V segment lost 3 bases, leaving 2 bases of the junction unmatched.

The rearrangement joins TRBV2 to TRBJ1-5; maybe TRBD1 (5 bases). Germline lookup yields CDR1 SNHLY and CDR2 FYNNEI. There are 14 residues in the CDR3. The V end lost 10 bases, the J end lost 4 bases, and 17 bases lay between the germline ends. CDR3 protein: CATRRQLGNQPQHF. In DNA form, the CDR3 reads TGTGCCACGAGGCGACAGTTGGGGAATCAGCCCCAGCATTTT.

This sequence joins TRBV4-3 and TRBJ2-1; 9 bases are a match to TRBD1. The V segment lost 4 bases and the J segment 6 bases; nucleotides outside the gene matches: 7. This CDR3 spans 15 amino acids. Germline V lookup: CDR1 LGHNA, CDR2 YSLEER. The CDR3: CASSRSGTGRNEQFF. CDR3 nucleotides: TGCGCCAGCAGCCGTTCCGGGACAGGGCGCAATGAGCAGTTCTTC.

This clone occurred a few times. The chain combines TRBV7-2 with TRBJ1-1; a possible D gene is TRBD1 (6 bases). The germline V gene encodes CDR1 SGHTA and CDR2 FQGNSA. V was pared by 0 bases and J by 8 bases, with 10 bases between. There are 13 residues in the CDR3. CDR3 bases: TGTGCCAGCAGCTTAGCGTCGGGACAAGAAGCTTTCTTT. Its protein is CASSLASGQEAFF.

This sequence joins TRBV5-6 and TRBJ1-2, with D maybe TRBD1 (6 bases). Trimming took off 4 bases at V and 3 bases at J, with 13 bases between the two ends. The germline CDR1 and CDR2 sequences are SGHDT and YYEEEE. The CDR3 extends over 14 amino acids. The chain's CDR3 is CASSPDAGDYGYTF. In DNA, the CDR3 is TGTGCCAGCAGCCCAGACGCAGGGGACTATGGCTACACCTTC.

This clone was picked up a small number of times. V and J are TRBV19 and TRBJ2-3, with 7 positions matching TRBD1. The germline CDR1 and CDR2 sequences are LNHDA and SQIVND (reference sequence). The CDR3 totals 15 residues. The ends lost 3 bases at V and 4 bases at J; junction bases unmatched: 7. CDR3 region: CASSIQAQGADTQYF. Here the CDR3 DNA reads TGTGCCAGTAGTATCCAAGCTCAGGGGGCAGATACGCAGTATTTT.